These 7 T cell receptor beta chains were sequenced from one sample in a study of cytomegalovirus exposure and HLA in healthy donors. PCR primers comprised 60 Vbeta and 13 Jbeta primers. Libraries were prepared by immunoSEQ multiplex PCR; TCRdb keeps only in-frame clonotypes and omits some of them. The table lists fewer than 200,000 clones, roughly 84% of them singletons. Input material: PBMCs. The receptors here all came from a young man in good health and CMV-seropositive.

This chain uses TRBV11-2 with TRBJ2-3, with D perhaps TRBD2 (6 bases). Germline V gives CDR1 SGHAT, CDR2 FQNNGV. This CDR3 comprises 15 residues. The V end was cut by 3 bases, the J end by 4 bases, with 14 bases between. CDR3 in DNA: TGTGCCAGCAGCTTTTCGGGACTGGGGGCAGATACGCAGTATTTT. Translation: CASSFSGLGADTQYF.

This chain connects TRBV30 to TRBJ2-2, with 11 bases that match TRBD1. V was clipped by 7 bases and J by 6 bases; unmatched bases: 4. Germline lookup yields CDR1 GTSNPN and CDR2 SVGIG (reference sequence). The CDR3 has 13 residues. The CDR3 region is CASDRGLSGELFF. The CDR3 DNA follows: TGTGCCTCGGACAGGGGGCTATCCGGGGAGCTGTTTTTT.

The chain employs TRBV2 and TRBJ1-1; TRBD1 might be the D (5 bases). Trimming pared 8 bases from V and 4 bases from J, leaving 11 bases between. CDR3 length: 12 residues. Germline lookup yields CDR1 SNHLY and CDR2 FYNNEI. This CDR3 reads CASPSGRTEAFF. The CDR3 DNA sequence: TGTGCCAGCCCGTCAGGGCGCACTGAAGCTTTCTTT.

This clone is a singleton in its sample. This chain connects TRBV6-4 to TRBJ2-2; 9 nucleotides agree with TRBD1. The J segment lost 6 bases and the V segment lost 3 bases, leaving 8 bases of the junction unmatched. The CDR3 runs to 16 residues. The germline CDR1 and CDR2 sequences are MRHNA and SNTAGT. The CDR3 DNA is TGTGCCAGCAGTGAGACCCCGGACAGGGGTCCCGGGGAGCTGTTTTTT. This translates into CASSETPDRGPGELFF.

This clone appeared a few times. V and J are TRBV7-2 and TRBJ1-4; D may be TRBD1 (5 bases). CDR1 and CDR2 (germline): SGHTA, FQGNSA. The CDR3 spans 15 residues. Trimming took 5 bases from V and 1 from J, leaving 11 bases between them. The CDR3 region is CASSTPGGTNEKLFF. CDR3 DNA sequence: TGTGCCAGCAGCACCCCCGGGGGAACTAATGAAAAACTGTTTTTT.

The CDR3 DNA reads as TGTGCCAGCAGCTCAGGGATTTTAAGCAATCAGCCCCAGCATTTT. This sequence encodes CASSSGILSNQPQHF. The chain has TRBV7-2 and TRBJ1-5; tentative D call: TRBD1 (5 bases). This CDR3 has 15 residues. CDR1 is SGHTA, CDR2 FQGNSA, per germline. V was cut by 4 bases and J by 1 base, with 11 bases left in between.

V gene TRBV18 combines with J gene TRBJ1-2; D remains ambiguous. Germline CDR1 KGHSH, CDR2 LQKENI. The CDR3 runs to 14 residues. V shed 2 bases and J shed 2 bases, with 9 bases lying between them. CDR3 region: CASSPTPTNYGYTF. The DNA for the CDR3 is TGTGCCAGCTCACCAACCCCCACAAACTATGGCTACACCTTC.